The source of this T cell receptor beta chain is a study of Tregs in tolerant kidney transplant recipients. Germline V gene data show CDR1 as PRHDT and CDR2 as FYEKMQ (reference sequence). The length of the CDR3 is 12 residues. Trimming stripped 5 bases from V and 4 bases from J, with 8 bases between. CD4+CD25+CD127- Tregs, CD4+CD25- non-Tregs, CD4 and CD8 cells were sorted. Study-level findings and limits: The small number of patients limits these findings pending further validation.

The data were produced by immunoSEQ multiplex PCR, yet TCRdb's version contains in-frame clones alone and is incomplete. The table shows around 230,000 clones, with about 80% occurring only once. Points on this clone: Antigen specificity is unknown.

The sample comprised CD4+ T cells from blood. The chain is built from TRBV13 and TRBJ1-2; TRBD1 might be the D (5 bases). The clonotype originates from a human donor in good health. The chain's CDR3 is CASSRDFYGYTF. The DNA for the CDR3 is TGTGCCAGCAGCCGGGACTTCTATGGCTACACCTTC.